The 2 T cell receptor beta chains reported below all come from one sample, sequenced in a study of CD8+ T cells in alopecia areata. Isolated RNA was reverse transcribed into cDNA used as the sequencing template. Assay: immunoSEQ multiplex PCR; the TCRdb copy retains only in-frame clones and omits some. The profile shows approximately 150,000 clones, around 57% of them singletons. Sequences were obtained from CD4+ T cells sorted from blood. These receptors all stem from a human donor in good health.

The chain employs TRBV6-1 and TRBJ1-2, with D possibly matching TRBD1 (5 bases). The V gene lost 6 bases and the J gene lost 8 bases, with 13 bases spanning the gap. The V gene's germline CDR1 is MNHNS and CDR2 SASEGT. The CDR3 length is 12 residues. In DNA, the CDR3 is TGTGCCAGCAGGACAGAACGGGCAGGCTACACCTTC. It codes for CASRTERAGYTF.

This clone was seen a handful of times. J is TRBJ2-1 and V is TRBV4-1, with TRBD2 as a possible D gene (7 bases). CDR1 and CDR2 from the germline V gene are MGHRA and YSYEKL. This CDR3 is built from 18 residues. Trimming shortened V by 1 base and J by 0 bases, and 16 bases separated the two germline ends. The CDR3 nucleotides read TGCGCCAGCAGCCAAGTGGTAGGGGGGGGAAGCTCCTACAATGAGCAGTTCTTC. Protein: CASSQVVGGGSSYNEQFF.